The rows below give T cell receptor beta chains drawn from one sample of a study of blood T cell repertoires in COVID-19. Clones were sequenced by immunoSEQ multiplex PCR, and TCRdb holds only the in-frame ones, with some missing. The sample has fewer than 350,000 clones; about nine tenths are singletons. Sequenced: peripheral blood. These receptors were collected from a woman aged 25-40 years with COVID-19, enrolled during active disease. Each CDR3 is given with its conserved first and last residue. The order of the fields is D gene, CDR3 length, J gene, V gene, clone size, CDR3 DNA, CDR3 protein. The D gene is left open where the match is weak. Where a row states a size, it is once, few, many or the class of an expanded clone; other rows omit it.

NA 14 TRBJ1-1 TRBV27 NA TGTGCCAGCAGTCCTAGGAGGGGGAACACTGAAGCTTTCTTT CASSPRRGNTEAFF
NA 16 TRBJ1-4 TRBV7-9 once TGTGCCAGCACCCCTCGGAGGTGGGACAATAATGAAAAACTGTTTTTT CASTPRRWDNNEKLFF
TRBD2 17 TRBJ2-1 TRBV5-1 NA TGCGCCAGCAGCGTGGAGCTCTCGCGGGGGGCTCTCCGAGAGCAGTTCTTC CASSVELSRGALREQFF
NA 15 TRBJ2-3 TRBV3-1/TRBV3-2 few TGTGCCAGCAGCCAATACGACATTCGCGCAGATACGCAGTATTTT CASSQYDIRADTQYF
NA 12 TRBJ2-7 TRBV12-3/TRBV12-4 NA TGTGCCAGCAGTTTCTCGGGAACCGAGCAGTACTTC CASSFSGTEQYF
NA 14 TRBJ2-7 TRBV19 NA TGTGCCACCCAAGTGGACTTGGGATCCTACGAGCAGTACTTC CATQVDLGSYEQYF
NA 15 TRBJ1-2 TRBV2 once TGTGCCAGCAGTGAAAGGCGGCAGACTAACTATGGCTACACCTTC CASSERRQTNYGYTF
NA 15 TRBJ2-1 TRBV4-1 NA TGCGCCAGCAGCCACAGGGGGGACATCTACAATGAGCAGTTCTTC CASSHRGDIYNEQFF
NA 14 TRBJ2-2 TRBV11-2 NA TGTGCCAGCAGCTTAGTGGGGGCCGCCGGGGAGCTGTTTTTT CASSLVGAAGELFF
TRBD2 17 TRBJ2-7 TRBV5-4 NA TGTGCCAGCAGCATGGGACTATCTAGCGGGGACCTTGTAGAGCAGTACTTC CASSMGLSSGDLVEQYF
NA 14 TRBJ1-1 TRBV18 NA TGTGCCAGCTCACCACGGGGCTTGAACACTGAAGCTTTCTTT CASSPRGLNTEAFF
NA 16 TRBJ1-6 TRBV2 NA TGTGCCAGCAGTGCCAGGGTCAGCTCCTATAATTCACCCCTCCACTTT CASSARVSSYNSPLHF
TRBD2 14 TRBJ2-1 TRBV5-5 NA TGTGCCAGCACCCCGTGGACTAGCAGGGGCCCGGGGTTCTTC CASTPWTSRGPGFF
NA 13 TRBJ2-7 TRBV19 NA TGTGCCGGGGGGGGCAGGACAACTCGAGAGCAGTACTTC CAGGGRTTREQYF
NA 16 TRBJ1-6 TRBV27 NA TGTGCCAGCAGTTTAAGGCAGAGCTTAGCTAATTCACCCCTCCACTTT CASSLRQSLANSPLHF
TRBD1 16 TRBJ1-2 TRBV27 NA TGTGCCAGCAGTCCATATACAGGGGGCGGTCTCTATGGCTACACCTTC CASSPYTGGGLYGYTF